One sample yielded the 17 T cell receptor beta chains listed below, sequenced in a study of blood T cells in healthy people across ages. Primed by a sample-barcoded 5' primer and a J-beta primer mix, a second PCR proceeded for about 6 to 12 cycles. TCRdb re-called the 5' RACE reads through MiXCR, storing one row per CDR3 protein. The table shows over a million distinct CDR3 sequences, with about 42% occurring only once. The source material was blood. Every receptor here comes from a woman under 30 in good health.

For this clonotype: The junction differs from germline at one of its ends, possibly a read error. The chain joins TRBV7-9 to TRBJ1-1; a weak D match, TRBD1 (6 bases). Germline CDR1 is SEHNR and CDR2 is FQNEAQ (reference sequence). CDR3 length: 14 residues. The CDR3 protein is CAGSSTTGTTEAFF. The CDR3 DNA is TGTGCCGGCAGCTCGACGACAGGCACAACTGAAGCTTTCTTT.

In nucleotides, the CDR3 is TGTGCCAGCAGCTTAGCGCCTGGACTAGCGGGGGTTACAGATACGCAGTATTTT. Translated, it gives CASSLAPGLAGVTDTQYF. The V and J genes are TRBV7-8 and TRBJ2-3; 13 bases map to TRBD2. Trimming at V came to 0 bases and at J to 3 bases, leaving 6 bases not matched to a gene. The germline CDR1 and CDR2 sequences are SGHVS and FQNEAQ. The CDR3 consists of 18 residues.

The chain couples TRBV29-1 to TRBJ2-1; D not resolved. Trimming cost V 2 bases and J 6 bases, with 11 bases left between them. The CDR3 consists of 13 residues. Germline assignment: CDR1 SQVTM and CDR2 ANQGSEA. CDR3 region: CSVENNPFNEQFF. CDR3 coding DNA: TGCAGCGTTGAAAATAATCCGTTCAATGAGCAGTTCTTC.

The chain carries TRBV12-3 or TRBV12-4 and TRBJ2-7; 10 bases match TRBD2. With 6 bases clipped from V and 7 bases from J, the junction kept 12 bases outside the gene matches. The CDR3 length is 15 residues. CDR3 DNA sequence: TGTGCCAGCAGGTTAACTAGCGGGATTTACAATGAGCAGTACTTC. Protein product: CASRLTSGIYNEQYF.

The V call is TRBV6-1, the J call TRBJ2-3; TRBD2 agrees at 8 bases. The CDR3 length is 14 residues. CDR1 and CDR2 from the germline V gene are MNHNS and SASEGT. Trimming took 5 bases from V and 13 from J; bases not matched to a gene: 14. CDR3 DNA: TGTGCCAGCAGTTCCCGGATAGCGGGGACACTTGAGTATTTT. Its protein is CASSSRIAGTLEYF.

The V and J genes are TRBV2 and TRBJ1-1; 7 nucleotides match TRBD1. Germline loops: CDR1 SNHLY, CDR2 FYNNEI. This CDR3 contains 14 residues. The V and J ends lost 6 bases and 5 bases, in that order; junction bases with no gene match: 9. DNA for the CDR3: TGTGCCAGCAGAGTGACAGGGTTGGTTACTGAAGCTTTCTTT. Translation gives CASRVTGLVTEAFF.

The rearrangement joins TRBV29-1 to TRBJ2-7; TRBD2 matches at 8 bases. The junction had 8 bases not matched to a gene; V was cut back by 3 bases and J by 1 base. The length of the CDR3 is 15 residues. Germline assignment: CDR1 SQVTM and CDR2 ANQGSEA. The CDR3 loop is CSVEEREGRSYEQYF. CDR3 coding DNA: TGCAGCGTTGAGGAACGGGAGGGAAGGTCCTACGAGCAGTACTTC.

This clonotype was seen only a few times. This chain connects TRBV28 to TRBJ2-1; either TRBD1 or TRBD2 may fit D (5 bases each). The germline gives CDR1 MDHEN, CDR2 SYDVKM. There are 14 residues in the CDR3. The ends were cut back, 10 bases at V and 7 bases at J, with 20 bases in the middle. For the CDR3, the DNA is TGTGCCATTAACACCCCGGGGCAAATGAATGAGCAGTTCTTC. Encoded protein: CAINTPGQMNEQFF. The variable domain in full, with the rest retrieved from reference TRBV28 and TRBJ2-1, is DVKVTQSSRYLVKRTGEKVFLECVQDMDHENMFWYRQDPGLGLRLIYFSYDVKMKEKGDIPEGYSVSREKKERFSLILESASTNQTSMYLCAINTPGQMNEQFFGPGTRLTVL.

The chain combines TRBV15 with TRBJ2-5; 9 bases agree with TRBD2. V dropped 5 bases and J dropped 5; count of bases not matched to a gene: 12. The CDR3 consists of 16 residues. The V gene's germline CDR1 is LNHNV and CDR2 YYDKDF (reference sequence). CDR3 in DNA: TGTGCCACCAGCGGTGGACTAGCGCCTCAAGGGGAGACCCAGTACTTC. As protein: CATSGGLAPQGETQYF.

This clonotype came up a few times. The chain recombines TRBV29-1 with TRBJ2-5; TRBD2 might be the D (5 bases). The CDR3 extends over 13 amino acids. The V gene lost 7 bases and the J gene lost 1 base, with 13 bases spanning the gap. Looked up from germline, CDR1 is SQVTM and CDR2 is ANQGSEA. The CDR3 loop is CSAKWTAQETQYF. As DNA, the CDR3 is TGCAGCGCGAAATGGACTGCCCAAGAGACCCAGTACTTC.

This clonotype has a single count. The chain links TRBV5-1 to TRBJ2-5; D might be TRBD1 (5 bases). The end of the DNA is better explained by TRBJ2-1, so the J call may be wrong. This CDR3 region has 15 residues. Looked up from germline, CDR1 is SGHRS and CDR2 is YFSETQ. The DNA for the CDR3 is TGCGCCAGCAGCCTAACCGCAGGGCTCCAAGAGACCCAGTTCTTC. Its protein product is CASSLTAGLQETQFF.

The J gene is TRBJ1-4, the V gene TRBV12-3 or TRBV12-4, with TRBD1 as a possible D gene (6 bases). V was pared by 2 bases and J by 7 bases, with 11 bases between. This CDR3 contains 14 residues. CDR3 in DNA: TGTGCCAGCAGTTTAACAGGGAGGCGTGAAAAACTGTTTTTT. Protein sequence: CASSLTGRREKLFF.

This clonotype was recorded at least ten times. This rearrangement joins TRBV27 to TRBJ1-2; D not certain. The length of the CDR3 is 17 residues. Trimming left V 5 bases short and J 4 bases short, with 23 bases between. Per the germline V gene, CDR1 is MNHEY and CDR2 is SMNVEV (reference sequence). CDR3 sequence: CASSHVPVGLISYGYTF. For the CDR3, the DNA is TGTGCCAGCAGTCATGTCCCAGTCGGGTTGATTAGCTATGGCTACACCTTC.

CDR3 nucleotide sequence: TGCGCCAGCACCGCCCTCGGGGTCTCCTACAATGAGCAGTTCTTC. It yields the protein CASTALGVSYNEQFF. This rearrangement joins TRBV5-1 to TRBJ2-1, with D perhaps TRBD2 (5 bases). Per germline, CDR1 SGHRS and CDR2 YFSETQ. The CDR3 is 15 residues long. V gave up 6 bases and J gave up 0 bases, with 13 bases separating them.

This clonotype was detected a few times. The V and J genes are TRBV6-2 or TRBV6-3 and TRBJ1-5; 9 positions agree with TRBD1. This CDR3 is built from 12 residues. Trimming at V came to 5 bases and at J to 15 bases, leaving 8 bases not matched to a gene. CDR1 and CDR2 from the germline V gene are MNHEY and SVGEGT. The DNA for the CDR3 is TGTGCCAGCAGTCTCGGACAGGGGAAACGGCATTTT. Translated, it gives CASSLGQGKRHF.

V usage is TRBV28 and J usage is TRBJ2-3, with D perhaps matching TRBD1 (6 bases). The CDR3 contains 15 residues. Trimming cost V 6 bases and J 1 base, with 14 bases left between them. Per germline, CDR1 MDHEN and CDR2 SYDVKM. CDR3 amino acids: CASRGARAGTDTQYF. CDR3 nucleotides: TGTGCCAGCAGGGGGGCTCGAGCAGGCACAGATACGCAGTATTTT.

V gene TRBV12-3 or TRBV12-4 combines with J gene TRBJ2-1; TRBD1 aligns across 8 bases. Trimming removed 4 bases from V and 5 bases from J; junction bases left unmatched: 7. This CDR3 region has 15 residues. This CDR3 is CASSYGTGRDNEQFF. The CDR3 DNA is TGTGCCAGCAGTTACGGGACAGGAAGGGACAATGAGCAGTTCTTC.